This entry lists 27 T cell receptor beta chains sequenced from one sample in a study of cytomegalovirus exposure and HLA in healthy donors. Profiling relied on immunoSEQ multiplex PCR, and the TCRdb table lists in-frame clones only, not all of them. The repertoire holds roughly 95,000 clones, with around 85% as singletons. The sample taken for sequencing was PBMCs. The origin of the receptors is a man between 18 and 29 years old in good health and CMV-seropositive.

The V call is TRBV9, the J call TRBJ2-7; a weak D match, TRBD2 (7 bases). CDR3 length equals 16 residues. V dropped 3 bases and J dropped 1 base, with 17 bases sitting between them. Germline V gene data show CDR1 as SGDLS and CDR2 as YYNGEE. CDR3 in DNA: TGTGCCAGCAGCGCCTCGAGGGGGGGCTTTTCCTACGAGCAGTACTTC. Amino acid sequence: CASSASRGGFSYEQYF.

J is TRBJ2-7 and V is TRBV6-6; a weak D match, TRBD1 (6 bases). The CDR3 length is 15 residues. V dropped 2 bases and J dropped 1 base, with 12 bases sitting between them. The germline gives CDR1 MNHNY, CDR2 SVGAGI (reference sequence). The CDR3 DNA is TGTGCCAGCAGTTACGCCGGGACACTTTCCTACGAGCAGTACTTC. Its translation is CASSYAGTLSYEQYF.

The V gene is TRBV2, the J gene TRBJ2-4, with D possibly TRBD2 on 6 matching bases. V lost 8 bases to trimming and J lost 0 bases, with 14 bases between them. The germline V gene encodes CDR1 SNHLY and CDR2 FYNNEI. This CDR3 region has 15 residues. The CDR3 sequence: CASSRGLLAKNIQYF. The DNA for the CDR3 is TGTGCCAGCTCGAGGGGACTTCTAGCCAAAAACATTCAGTACTTC.

In this sample, this clone turned up a few times. V usage is TRBV18 and J usage is TRBJ1-2, with D possibly TRBD1 on 5 matching bases. Per the germline V gene, CDR1 is KGHSH and CDR2 is LQKENI. The V gene lost 1 base and the J gene lost 7 bases, with 10 bases spanning the gap. This CDR3 is 13 amino acids long. Here the CDR3 reads CASSPRQGVGYTF. The CDR3 DNA is TGTGCCAGCTCACCACGGCAGGGTGTTGGCTACACCTTC.

The chain has TRBV6-5 and TRBJ2-7; 7 nucleotides align to TRBD2. V dropped 10 bases and J dropped 7; count of bases not matched to a gene: 13. The CDR3 consists of 13 residues. From germline, CDR1 is MNHEY and CDR2 SVGAGI. This chain's CDR3 is CATKTGGGGEQYV. The CDR3 region has the DNA TGTGCCACCAAGACGGGAGGCGGAGGTGAGCAGTACGTC.

CDR3 sequence reads: CSAREEGYTGELFF. In DNA form, the CDR3 reads TGCAGCGCCAGGGAGGAGGGCTACACCGGGGAGCTGTTTTTT. The genes are TRBV29-1 and TRBJ2-2, with D perhaps matching TRBD2 (6 bases). V lost 7 bases and J 3 bases, leaving 15 bases between the germline ends. In germline, CDR1 is SQVTM, CDR2 ANQGSEA. The CDR3 is made up of 14 amino acids.

The rearrangement links TRBV7-8 to TRBJ2-7; 10 bases are shared with TRBD2. The CDR3 runs 15 residues. Germline V gene data show CDR1 as SGHVS and CDR2 as FQNEAQ. The V segment lost 5 bases and the J segment 2 bases; nucleotides outside the gene matches: 6. CDR3 protein: CASSPTSGPTYEQYF. CDR3 sequence (DNA): TGTGCCAGCAGCCCGACTAGCGGGCCTACCTACGAGCAGTACTTC.

The chain has TRBV2 and TRBJ2-7; 12 bases match TRBD2. There are 16 residues in the CDR3. V lost 10 bases to trimming and J lost 3 bases; unmatched junction nucleotides: 13. Looked up from germline, CDR1 is SNHLY and CDR2 is FYNNEI. The CDR3 sequence: CATQSGLAGQYYEQYF. The DNA for the CDR3 is TGTGCCACCCAGAGTGGACTAGCGGGACAATACTACGAGCAGTACTTC.

The chain carries TRBV7-6 and TRBJ2-7; TRBD2 matches 12 bases. The germline V gene has CDR1 SGHVS and CDR2 FNYEAQ. V lost 1 base to trimming and J lost 7 bases; unmatched junction nucleotides: 5. This CDR3 has 15 amino acids. CDR3 loop: CASSLGLAGAREQYF. The CDR3 nucleotides are TGTGCCAGCAGCTTAGGACTAGCGGGAGCTCGGGAGCAGTACTTC.

V usage is TRBV11-2 and J usage is TRBJ1-4, with D unclear. Germline V lookup: CDR1 SGHAT, CDR2 FQNNGV. The CDR3 totals 13 residues. V shed 1 base and J shed 8 bases, with 8 bases lying between them. Here the CDR3 reads CASSLGGLEKLFF. The DNA for the CDR3 is TGTGCCAGCAGCTTAGGAGGGCTGGAAAAACTGTTTTTT.

This clone was seen just once. The chain combines TRBV6-6 with TRBJ1-2, with no clear D. Germline CDR1 MNHNY, CDR2 SVGAGI (reference sequence). This CDR3 has 12 residues. Trimming pared 6 bases from V and 13 bases from J, leaving 18 bases between. The CDR3 reads CASSQGNGIVTF. CDR3 nucleotide sequence: TGTGCCAGCAGCCAAGGGAACGGGATTGTCACCTTC.

The chain has TRBV11-2 and TRBJ1-2; D possibly corresponds to TRBD1 (6 bases). V was shortened by 3 bases and J by 0 bases, with 11 bases between the two germline ends. The CDR3 is 15 amino acids. Germline loops: CDR1 SGHAT, CDR2 FQNNGV. CDR3 sequence reads: CASSFGGATNYGYTF. The CDR3, as DNA: TGTGCCAGCAGCTTCGGGGGGGCGACTAACTATGGCTACACCTTC.

This sequence joins TRBV28 and TRBJ2-3; 14 nucleotides agree with TRBD2. CDR3 length equals 16 residues. Germline loops: CDR1 MDHEN, CDR2 SYDVKM. V trimming: 4 bases; J trimming: 5 bases; junction bases outside the gene matches: 5. Here the CDR3 reads CASSYGTSGSGDTQYF. The DNA of the CDR3 is TGTGCCAGCAGTTACGGGACTAGCGGGAGTGGAGATACGCAGTATTTT. The full variable domain, its missing parts supplied by reference TRBV28 and TRBJ2-3, is DVKVTQSSRYLVKRTGEKVFLECVQDMDHENMFWYRQDPGLGLRLIYFSYDVKMKEKGDIPEGYSVSREKKERFSLILESASTNQTSMYLCASSYGTSGSGDTQYFGPGTRLTVL.

The chain uses TRBV28 and TRBJ2-7; D is possibly TRBD2 (5 bases). V was shortened by 4 bases and J by 6 bases, with 25 bases between the two germline ends. The CDR3 spans 17 residues. Germline V gene lookup returns CDR1 MDHEN and CDR2 SYDVKM. The DNA of the CDR3 is TGTGCCAGCAGTTCGCAAGAGGGTGACGAACTACTTCCCGAGCAGTACGTC. Translation: CASSSQEGDELLPEQYV.

CDR3 sequence reads: CASRLGVYEQYF. In nucleotides, the CDR3 is TGTGCCAGCAGGCTAGGGGTGTACGAGCAGTACTTC. J is TRBJ2-7 and V is TRBV2, with TRBD1 as a possible D gene (5 bases). Between the trimmed V and J ends, which lost 6 bases and 4 bases, there was a span of 10 bases. The CDR3 length is 12 residues. Germline lookup yields CDR1 SNHLY and CDR2 FYNNEI.

A few counts support this clone. This chain uses TRBV6-1 with TRBJ2-7, with 7 bases fitting TRBD2. The CDR3 runs to 16 residues. CDR1 is MNHNS, CDR2 SASEGT, per germline. V shed 0 bases, J shed 4 bases, and the junction held 9 bases outside the gene matches. CDR3 protein: CASSEAGGSFWYEQYV. The CDR3 bases are TGTGCCAGCAGTGAAGCGGGGGGGAGTTTCTGGTACGAGCAGTACGTC.

This clone was counted a single time. The chain employs TRBV12-5 and TRBJ2-5; D remains unclear. Germline CDR1 reads LGHNT; CDR2 reads FRNRAP. The CDR3 loop spans 12 amino acids. V dropped 2 bases and J dropped 7 bases, with 8 bases sitting between them. The CDR3 is CASGLSFRTQYF. The DNA for the CDR3 is TGTGCTAGTGGTTTGTCCTTCAGGACCCAGTACTTC.

This sequence joins TRBV27 and TRBJ2-1, with 7 positions matching TRBD1. The trim removed 4 bases at V and 4 bases at J, leaving 1 base unmatched. The germline CDR1 and CDR2 sequences are MNHEY and SMNVEV (reference sequence). The CDR3 spans 13 residues. The CDR3 sequence: CASSSTGYNEQFF. In DNA form, the CDR3 reads TGTGCCAGCAGTTCGACAGGGTACAATGAGCAGTTCTTC.

V is TRBV28 and J is TRBJ2-3, with D possibly being TRBD2 (6 bases). Per the germline V gene, CDR1 is MDHEN and CDR2 is SYDVKM. Deletions cut 2 bases from V and 3 bases from J, with 12 bases between. The CDR3 has 15 residues. The CDR3 DNA reads as TGTGCCAGCAGTTTAACAAGGGACTTGACAGATACGCAGTATTTT. It specifies CASSLTRDLTDTQYF.

This clone was counted only a few times. The J gene is TRBJ1-2, the V gene TRBV9, with D perhaps TRBD1 (5 bases). Germline assignment: CDR1 SGDLS and CDR2 YYNGEE. V was shortened by 0 bases and J by 5 bases, with 8 bases between the two germline ends. This CDR3 is 13 amino acids long. CDR3 residues: CASSVEAGYGYTF. In DNA form, the CDR3 reads TGTGCCAGCAGCGTAGAGGCAGGGTATGGCTACACCTTC.

The chain has TRBV6-4 and TRBJ2-2; D is perhaps TRBD2 (5 bases). CDR1 is MRHNA and CDR2 is SNTAGT in the germline V gene. The V and J ends lost 2 bases and 4 bases respectively, with 5 bases between them. This CDR3 comprises 13 residues. The CDR3 DNA sequence: TGTGCCAGCAGTGACGGGAGCACCGGGGAGCTGTTTTTT. Protein: CASSDGSTGELFF.

V gene TRBV12-5 combines with J gene TRBJ2-3; TRBD2 agrees at 7 bases. The ends lost 2 bases at V and 4 bases at J; junction bases unmatched: 6. Germline assignment: CDR1 LGHNT and CDR2 FRNRAP. The CDR3 has 15 amino acids. CDR3 sequence (DNA): TGTGCTAGTGGTTTGTCGGGACTACAGGCAGATACGCAGTATTTT. Encoded protein: CASGLSGLQADTQYF.

V usage is TRBV28 and J usage is TRBJ1-2; 9 positions match TRBD1. Germline CDR1 and CDR2: MDHEN and SYDVKM. The V and J ends lost 6 bases and 6 bases, in that order; junction bases with no gene match: 11. CDR3 length: 15 amino acids. CDR3 nucleotide sequence: TGTGCCAGCAGGGGACAGGGAGGTCCGATAGATGGCTACACCTTC. It codes for CASRGQGGPIDGYTF.

This clone was seen once. The CDR3 bases are TGCGCCAGCAGCCAAGCAGGACAGGTATCCTACGAGCAGTACTTC. This translates into CASSQAGQVSYEQYF. The rearrangement links TRBV4-1 to TRBJ2-7; TRBD1 matches at 7 bases. The V and J ends lost 1 base and 1 base, in that order; junction bases with no gene match: 4. The CDR3 totals 15 residues. CDR1 MGHRA and CDR2 YSYEKL come from the germline V gene.

J is TRBJ2-2 and V is TRBV9; 7 bases line up with TRBD2. V gave up 5 bases and J gave up 7 bases; unmatched junction bases: 11. CDR1 is SGDLS and CDR2 is YYNGEE in the germline V gene. The CDR3 runs 15 residues. The CDR3 nucleotides are TGTGCCAGCAGTGGCCCCGGGGGGATCAACGGGGAGCTGTTTTTT. Its protein is CASSGPGGINGELFF.

This chain connects TRBV13 to TRBJ1-3; D unresolved. The CDR3 consists of 13 residues. The germline V gene has CDR1 PRHDT and CDR2 FYEKMQ (reference sequence). The ends were cut back, 5 bases at V and 1 base at J, with 6 bases in the middle. CDR3 bases: TGTGCCAGCAGCCCCCAATCTGGAAACACCATATATTTT. Its translation: CASSPQSGNTIYF.

This clone was observed once. The J gene is TRBJ2-3, the V gene TRBV4-1, with 7 bases aligning to TRBD1. Trimming took 3 bases from V and 2 from J; bases not matched to a gene: 5. From germline, CDR1 is MGHRA and CDR2 YSYEKL. This CDR3 is 15 amino acids long. The CDR3 here is CASSQSGTATDTQYF. DNA for the CDR3: TGCGCCAGCAGCCAGTCCGGGACAGCCACAGATACGCAGTATTTT.